One sample yielded the 4 T cell receptor beta chains listed below, sequenced in a study of shared clonotypes between healthy human individuals. Naive CD8 populations comprised CD45RO-negative cells positively selected for CCR7, excluding terminally differentiated effector memory CD45RA+ cells. Clones were sequenced by immunoSEQ multiplex PCR, and TCRdb holds only the in-frame ones, with some missing. The data show hundreds of thousands of clones, roughly 96% seen once. The sequencing sample was made of naive CD8+ T cells sorted from blood. The receptors were sampled from a woman aged 25 to 39 in good health.

The chain combines TRBV2 with TRBJ2-3; 15 bases line up with TRBD2. CDR1 and CDR2 (germline): SNHLY, FYNNEI. The CDR3 length is 19 residues. Unmatched junction bases numbered 5, after V lost 0 bases and J lost 1 base. CDR3 DNA sequence: TGTGCCAGCAGTGAAGCGCGGACTAGCGGGAGGGGGGGCACAGATACGCAGTATTTT. Translation gives CASSEARTSGRGGTDTQYF.

In its sample, this clone was seen once. V usage is TRBV27 and J usage is TRBJ1-1; D gene unclear. Trimming took 0 bases from V and 0 from J, leaving 14 bases between them. Germline V CDR1 and CDR2: MNHEY, SMNVEV (reference sequence). The CDR3 totals 17 residues. Here the CDR3 reads CASSLSDVRIMNTEAFF. In DNA, the CDR3 is TGTGCCAGCAGTTTATCGGACGTCCGTATAATGAACACTGAAGCTTTCTTT.

This clone was seen only once. The chain carries TRBV11-3 and TRBJ2-7, with 13 bases lining up with TRBD2. The V gene's germline CDR1 is SGHNT and CDR2 YENEEA. The CDR3 sequence is 14 residues long. J gave up 6 bases and V 4 bases, and 3 bases lay outside the gene matches. CDR3 sequence reads: CASSSRTSGGEQYF. CDR3 bases: TGTGCCAGCAGCTCTAGGACTAGCGGGGGCGAGCAGTACTTC.

The CDR3 here is CASSLFPQATSQETQYF. In DNA form, the CDR3 reads TGTGCCAGCAGTTTATTCCCTCAGGCGACCTCCCAAGAGACCCAGTACTTC. V usage is TRBV28 and J usage is TRBJ2-5; D is uncertain. V gave up 1 base and J gave up 1 base, with 16 bases separating them. The germline V gene encodes CDR1 MDHEN and CDR2 SYDVKM. The CDR3 loop spans 17 amino acids.